These 13 T cell receptor beta chains originate from one sample sequenced in a study of blood T cell repertoires in COVID-19. The repertoire was sequenced with immunoSEQ multiplex PCR; TCRdb's copy has only in-frame clones and lacks some. The sample includes a few hundred thousand clones, roughly nine tenths of them seen just once. The sample was PBMCs or T cells enriched from blood (not recorded which). Every receptor here comes from a woman in her 30s who had recovered from COVID-19.

The chain employs TRBV29-1 and TRBJ2-1, with D tentatively TRBD2 (5 bases). V was shortened by 5 bases and J by 5 bases, with 16 bases between the two germline ends. The CDR3 sequence is 14 residues long. Germline V CDR1 and CDR2: SQVTM, ANQGSEA. The CDR3 DNA reads as TGCAGCGTTCGAGCGGCCGTCCTGAACAATGAGCAGTTCTTC. Its protein is CSVRAAVLNNEQFF.

The J gene is TRBJ2-7, the V gene TRBV27; weak D call: TRBD2 (5 bases). Germline V gives CDR1 MNHEY, CDR2 SMNVEV (reference sequence). The V end lost 4 bases, the J end lost 7 bases, and 20 bases lay between the germline ends. The CDR3 is 15 amino acids. CDR3 in DNA: TGTGCCAGCAGTTCACAAAGACTACCCTCGAGGGAGCAGTACTTC. Translated, it gives CASSSQRLPSREQYF.

The chain has TRBV12-5 and TRBJ2-6; no clear D. V shed 4 bases and J shed 0 bases, with 22 bases lying between them. This CDR3 is 20 amino acids long. The germline CDR1 and CDR2 sequences are LGHNT and FRNRAP. The CDR3 reads CASGSTRASLEFSGANVLTF. Written as DNA, the CDR3 is TGTGCTAGTGGTTCGACCCGAGCGTCCCTAGAGTTCTCTGGGGCCAACGTCCTGACTTTC.

Comment on this clone: Other DNA sequences within the sample encode an identical CDR3. The chain links TRBV6-2 or TRBV6-3 to TRBJ2-7; no clear D. Trimming took 0 bases from V and 0 from J, leaving 3 bases between them. The CDR3 totals 13 residues. In germline, CDR1 is MNHEY, CDR2 SVGEGT. DNA of the CDR3: TGTGCCAGCAGTTACTCCAGCTCCTACGAGCAGTACTTC. Amino acids: CASSYSSSYEQYF.

V usage is TRBV25-1 and J usage is TRBJ2-7; D gene uncertain. In germline, CDR1 is MGHDK, CDR2 SYGVNS. V shed 5 bases and J shed 4 bases, with 6 bases lying between them. The CDR3 loop spans 11 amino acids. The CDR3: CASSRDYEQYF. The CDR3 DNA sequence: TGTGCCAGCAGTAGAGATTACGAGCAGTACTTC.

The chain combines TRBV6-7 with TRBJ1-5, with a possible D match to TRBD1 (5 bases). TRBV6-7 is an ORF for which the function is uncertain. The V end lost 2 bases, the J end lost 1 base, and 12 bases lay between the germline ends. CDR3 length: 16 residues. The CDR3 region has the DNA TGTGCCAGCAGTTACCCCAAGGGGCTGAGCAATCAGCCCCAGCATTTT. Its translation: CASSYPKGLSNQPQHF.

This clone has just a few counts. The CDR3 here is CASSGQGVEENTIYF. The CDR3, as DNA: TGTGCCAGCAGTGGACAGGGGGTGGAAGAAAACACCATATATTTT. V and J are TRBV2 and TRBJ1-3, with 9 positions matching TRBD1. The CDR3 runs to 15 residues. CDR1 and CDR2 from the germline V gene are SNHLY and FYNNEI. V was pared by 4 bases and J by 6 bases, with 7 bases of the junction left unmatched.

The rearrangement uses TRBV29-1 and TRBJ2-3; D perhaps matches TRBD1 (5 bases). Trimming took 5 bases from V and 5 from J, leaving 20 bases between them. Germline assignment: CDR1 SQVTM and CDR2 ANQGSEA. CDR3 length: 15 residues. CDR3 residues: CSVRQFGSIRDTQYF. The CDR3 nucleotides read TGCAGCGTTCGACAGTTTGGATCCATCAGAGATACGCAGTATTTT.

The genes are TRBV12-5 and TRBJ1-5, with TRBD1 matching 7 bases. The ends lost 4 bases at V and 0 bases at J; junction bases unmatched: 12. This CDR3 is built from 18 residues. Germline V gene lookup returns CDR1 LGHNT and CDR2 FRNRAP. CDR3 bases: TGTGCTAGTGGTTCGGGGACAGATCTTCTTCTTAGCAATCAGCCCCAGCATTTT. Translating gives CASGSGTDLLLSNQPQHF.

V usage is TRBV5-1 and J usage is TRBJ1-1; 7 bases fit TRBD1. Germline CDR1 is SGHRS and CDR2 is YFSETQ. The CDR3 contains 14 residues. The ends lost 4 bases at V and 1 base at J; junction bases unmatched: 4. This CDR3 is CASSQGQTNTEAFF. The CDR3, as DNA: TGCGCCAGCAGCCAGGGACAGACGAACACTGAAGCTTTCTTT.

The chain combines TRBV4-1 with TRBJ2-4, with D perhaps matching TRBD2 (6 bases). V was clipped by 1 base and J by 3 bases, with 7 bases between them. The CDR3 covers 14 residues. Looked up from germline, CDR1 is MGHRA and CDR2 is YSYEKL. The CDR3 sequence: CASSQVGGKNIQYF. CDR3 bases: TGCGCCAGCAGCCAAGTCGGGGGCAAAAACATTCAGTACTTC.

The chain employs TRBV4-1 and TRBJ1-1; maybe TRBD1 (6 bases). This CDR3 spans 15 amino acids. Trimming pared 4 bases from V and 5 bases from J, leaving 17 bases between. Germline loops: CDR1 MGHRA, CDR2 YSYEKL. The CDR3 here is CASSPLEMGATEAFF. The CDR3 DNA sequence: TGCGCCAGCAGCCCCTTAGAGATGGGGGCAACTGAAGCTTTCTTT.

This clone was seen many times. V usage is TRBV3-1 (or the pseudogene TRBV3-2) and J usage is TRBJ2-7; D might be TRBD2 (5 bases). This CDR3 is 14 amino acids long. Germline CDR1 reads LGHDT; CDR2 reads YNNKEL (reference sequence). V was cut by 1 base and J by 3 bases, with 10 bases left in between. CDR3 bases: TGTGCCAGCAGCCAAGTCCACGGACTCTACGAGCAGTACTTC. Translated: CASSQVHGLYEQYF.